These T cell receptor beta chains were read from a single sample in a study of blood T cell repertoires in COVID-19. Repertoires were generated with immunoSEQ multiplex PCR, while TCRdb's copy carries only in-frame clones and drops some. The sample records 300,000 to 450,000 clones, around nine tenths being singletons. The sample taken for sequencing was PBMCs or T cells enriched from blood (not recorded which). The receptors derive from a woman aged 18-35 years who had recovered from COVID-19. Both conserved end residues are part of each CDR3. A D gene is named only where the DNA matches it firmly. Clone size is not always given. Where it is, it says once, few, many or a class for expanded clones.

D gene	clone size	V gene	J gene	CDR3 protein	CDR3 DNA
-	-	TRBV24-1	TRBJ2-1	CATSDPEKDNEQFF	TGTGCCACCAGTGACCCAGAAAAAGACAATGAGCAGTTCTTC
-	-	TRBV3-1/TRBV3-2	TRBJ1-3	CASSYNTAGNTIYF	TGTGCCAGCTCCTATAATACCGCGGGAAACACCATATATTTT
TRBD1	-	TRBV5-4	TRBJ1-6	CASSHAGTAYNSPLHF	TGTGCCAGCAGCCACGCCGGGACAGCCTATAATTCACCCCTCCACTTT
TRBD1	-	TRBV29-1	TRBJ2-1	CSGKDRAYYNEQFF	TGCAGCGGTAAGGACAGGGCTTATTACAATGAGCAGTTCTTC
TRBD1	-	TRBV19	TRBJ1-5	CASNPNLSGQGRQPQHF	TGTGCCAGTAACCCAAACCTCTCGGGACAGGGCAGGCAGCCCCAGCATTTT
-	once	TRBV21-1	TRBJ1-6	CASSNRWRGNSPLHF	TGTGCCAGCAGCAACAGATGGAGGGGAAATTCACCCCTCCACTTT
TRBD1	-	TRBV6-2/TRBV6-3	TRBJ1-6	CASSSGQGTYNSPLHF	TGTGCCAGCAGTTCCGGACAGGGCACCTATAATTCACCCCTCCACTTT
-	-	TRBV7-9	TRBJ2-7	CASSLGATHEQYF	TGTGCCAGCAGCTTGGGTGCGACACACGAGCAGTACTTC
-	-	TRBV28	TRBJ1-2	CASSTTRNYGYTF	TGTGCCAGCAGCACGACTCGTAACTATGGCTACACCTTC
-	-	TRBV30	TRBJ2-5	CAWSPDSSYQETQYF	TGTGCCTGGTCACCTGACAGCTCATACCAAGAGACCCAGTACTTC
-	-	TRBV6-1	TRBJ1-4	CASSEWSVGEKLFF	TGTGCCAGCAGTGAATGGTCTGTCGGGGAAAAACTGTTTTTT
-	-	TRBV19	TRBJ1-2	CASSIGSQDYGYTF	TGTGCCAGTAGTATCGGTAGTCAGGACTATGGCTACACCTTC
-	once	TRBV4-3	TRBJ2-7	CASSQGPSYEQYF	TGCGCCAGCAGCCAAGGGCCTTCCTACGAGCAGTACTTC
TRBD1	-	TRBV5-6	TRBJ2-7	CASSFGTGTYEQYF	TGTGCCAGCAGCTTTGGGACAGGGACCTACGAGCAGTACTTC
-	-	TRBV6-2/TRBV6-3	TRBJ2-5	CASSYSRGTPQETQYF	TGTGCCAGCAGTTACTCTAGGGGAACACCTCAAGAGACCCAGTACTTC
TRBD2	-	TRBV4-2	TRBJ2-7	CASSQDPSGGYSYEQYF	TGTGCCAGCAGCCAAGATCCTAGCGGGGGGTACTCCTACGAGCAGTACTTC
TRBD1	-	TRBV27	TRBJ1-2	CASSFSRTGYGYTF	TGTGCCAGCAGTTTCTCCAGGACAGGGTACGGCTACACCTTC
TRBD1	-	TRBV4-1	TRBJ1-6	CASSQNAQGANSPLHF	TGCGCCAGCAGCCAAAATGCGCAGGGGGCGAATTCACCCCTCCACTTT
TRBD1	-	TRBV6-5	TRBJ1-1	CASNRQGNTEAFF	TGTGCCAGCAATCGACAGGGGAACACTGAAGCTTTCTTT
TRBD2	-	TRBV7-3	TRBJ2-1	CASFYASSGREVQFF	TGTGCCAGCTTCTACGCTTCTAGCGGCCGGGAGGTGCAGTTCTTC
-	-	TRBV19	TRBJ1-5	CASSLIGADQHF	TGTGCCAGTAGTTTGATCGGCGCGGACCAGCATTTT
TRBD1	-	TRBV7-2	TRBJ1-2	CASSLGFWGQTNYGYTF	TGTGCCAGCAGCTTAGGCTTTTGGGGACAGACTAACTATGGCTACACCTTC
-	-	TRBV7-2	TRBJ1-1	CASSEQTGSGTEAFF	TGTGCCAGCAGCGAACAAACAGGGTCCGGCACTGAAGCTTTCTTT
TRBD2	-	TRBV18	TRBJ2-7	CASSPGLAGVNNEQYF	TGTGCCAGCTCACCGGGACTAGCGGGGGTTAATAACGAGCAGTACTTC
-	few	TRBV7-4	TRBJ2-7	CASSSTNEQYF	TGTGCCAGCAGCAGTACAAACGAGCAGTACTTC
-	-	TRBV25-1	TRBJ2-7	CASSRGGPGYEQYF	TGTGCCAGCAGTCGCGGGGGCCCAGGGTACGAGCAGTACTTC
TRBD1	-	TRBV11-2	TRBJ2-7	CASSSPEGQISYEQYF	TGTGCCAGCAGCTCCCCTGAGGGACAGATCTCCTACGAGCAGTACTTC
TRBD1	-	TRBV7-6	TRBJ1-1	CASRRQGGNTEAFF	TGTGCCAGCAGGCGACAGGGAGGGAACACTGAAGCTTTCTTT
TRBD1	-	TRBV18	TRBJ2-2	CASSRTGVNTGELFF	TGTGCCAGCTCACGGACAGGGGTTAACACCGGGGAGCTGTTTTTT
TRBD1	few	TRBV10-2	TRBJ1-2	CASSLRQGNYGYTF	TGCGCCAGCAGCCTTCGACAGGGAAACTATGGCTACACCTTC
TRBD1	once	TRBV28	TRBJ1-6	CASSAPPQTGSPLHF	TGTGCCAGCAGCGCTCCTCCCCAGACAGGGTCACCCCTCCACTTT
-	once	TRBV18	TRBJ1-3	CASSPDSGSGNTIYF	TGTGCCAGCTCACCAGATTCAGGCTCTGGAAACACCATATATTTT
TRBD2	once	TRBV3-1/TRBV3-2	TRBJ2-2	CASSQPPSGGGTGELFF	TGTGCCAGCAGCCAGCCCCCTAGCGGGGGGGGGACCGGGGAGCTGTTTTTT
TRBD1	-	TRBV4-2	TRBJ1-5	CASSQDRQGGGQPQHF	TGTGCCAGCAGCCAAGACCGACAGGGCGGTGGTCAGCCCCAGCATTTT
-	-	TRBV27	TRBJ2-7	CASRDSGSSYEQYF	TGTGCCAGCAGAGATAGCGGCAGCTCCTACGAGCAGTACTTC
-	-	TRBV6-6	TRBJ1-6	CASSSGQYNSPLHF	TGTGCCAGCAGTTCAGGGCAGTATAATTCACCCCTCCACTTT
TRBD1	-	TRBV5-1	TRBJ1-2	CASSRDRGGFEGYTF	TGCGCCAGTTCAAGGGACAGGGGAGGTTTCGAGGGCTACACCTTC
-	once	TRBV7-9	TRBJ2-7	CASSLTPYEQYF	TGTGCCAGCAGCCTGACACCCTACGAGCAGTACTTC
TRBD1	-	TRBV19	TRBJ1-5	CASSLDRTQPQHF	TGTGCCAGTAGCCTGGACAGGACCCAGCCCCAGCATTTT
TRBD1	-	TRBV5-1	TRBJ1-2	CASSRGQGGDGYTF	TGCGCCAGCAGCCGAGGACAGGGAGGGGATGGCTACACCTTC
-	-	TRBV28	TRBJ2-2	CASSFRGASNTGELFF	TGTGCCAGCAGTTTTCGCGGGGCCTCGAACACCGGGGAGCTGTTTTTT
-	-	TRBV7-2	TRBJ1-2	CASSLRGGFYGYTF	TGTGCCAGCAGCTTAAGGGGGGGTTTTTATGGCTACACCTTC